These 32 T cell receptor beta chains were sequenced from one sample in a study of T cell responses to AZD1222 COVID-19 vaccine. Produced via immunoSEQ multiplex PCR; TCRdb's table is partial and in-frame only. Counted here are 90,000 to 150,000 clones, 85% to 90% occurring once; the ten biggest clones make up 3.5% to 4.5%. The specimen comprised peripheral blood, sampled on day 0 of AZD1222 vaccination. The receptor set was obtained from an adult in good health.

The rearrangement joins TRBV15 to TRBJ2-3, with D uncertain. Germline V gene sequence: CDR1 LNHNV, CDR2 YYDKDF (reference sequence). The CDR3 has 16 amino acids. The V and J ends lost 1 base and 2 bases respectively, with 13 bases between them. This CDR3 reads CATSRGPLPPTDTQYF. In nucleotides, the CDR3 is TGTGCCACCAGCAGAGGCCCCCTCCCCCCCACAGATACGCAGTATTTT. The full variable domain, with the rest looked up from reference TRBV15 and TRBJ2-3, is DAMVIQNPRYQVTQFGKPVTLSCSQTLNHNVMYWYQQKSSQAPKLLFHYYDKDFNNEADTPDNFQSRRPNTSFCFLDIRSPGLGDTAMYLCATSRGPLPPTDTQYFGPGTRLTVL.

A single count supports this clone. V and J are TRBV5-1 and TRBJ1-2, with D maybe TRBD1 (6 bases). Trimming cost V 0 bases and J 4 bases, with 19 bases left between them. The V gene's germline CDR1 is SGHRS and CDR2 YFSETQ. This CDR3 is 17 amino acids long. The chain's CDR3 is CASSLAGLQGSSYGYTF. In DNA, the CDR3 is TGCGCCAGCAGCTTGGCCGGTCTACAGGGTTCGTCCTATGGCTACACCTTC.

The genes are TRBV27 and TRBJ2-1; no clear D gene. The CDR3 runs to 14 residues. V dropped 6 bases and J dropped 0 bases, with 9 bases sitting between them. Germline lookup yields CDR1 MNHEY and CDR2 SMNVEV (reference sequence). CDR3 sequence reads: CASRRALSYNEQFF. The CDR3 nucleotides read TGTGCCAGCAGGCGCGCCCTCTCCTACAATGAGCAGTTCTTC.

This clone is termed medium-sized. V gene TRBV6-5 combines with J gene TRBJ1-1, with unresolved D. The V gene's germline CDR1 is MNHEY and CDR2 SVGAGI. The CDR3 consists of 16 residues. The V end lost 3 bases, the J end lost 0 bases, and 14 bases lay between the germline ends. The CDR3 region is CASSYSQTSMNTEAFF. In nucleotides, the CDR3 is TGTGCCAGCAGTTATAGTCAGACATCCATGAACACTGAAGCTTTCTTT.

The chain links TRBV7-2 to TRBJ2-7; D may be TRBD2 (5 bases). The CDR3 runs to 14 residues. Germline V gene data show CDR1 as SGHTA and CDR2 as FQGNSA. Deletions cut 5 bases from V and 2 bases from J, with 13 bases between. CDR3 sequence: CASSLASPAYEQYF. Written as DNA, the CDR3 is TGTGCCAGCAGCCTGGCTAGCCCCGCCTACGAGCAGTACTTC.

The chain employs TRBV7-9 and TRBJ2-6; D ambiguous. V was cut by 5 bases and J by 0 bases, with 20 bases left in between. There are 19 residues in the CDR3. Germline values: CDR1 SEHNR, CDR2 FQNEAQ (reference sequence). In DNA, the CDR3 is TGTGCCAGCAGCCCGATCAGCCTTCTCTTTAGCTCTGGGGCCAACGTCCTGACTTTC. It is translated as CASSPISLLFSSGANVLTF.

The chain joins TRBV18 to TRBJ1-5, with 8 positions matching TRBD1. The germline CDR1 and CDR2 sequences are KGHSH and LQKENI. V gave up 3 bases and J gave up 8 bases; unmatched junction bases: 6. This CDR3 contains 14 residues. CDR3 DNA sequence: TGTGCCAGCTCACCTGGACAGGGTGTAGAGCCCCAGCATTTT. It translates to CASSPGQGVEPQHF.

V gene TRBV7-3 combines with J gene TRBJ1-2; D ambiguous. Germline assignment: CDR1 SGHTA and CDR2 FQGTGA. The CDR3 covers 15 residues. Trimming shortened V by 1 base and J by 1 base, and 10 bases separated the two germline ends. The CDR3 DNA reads TGTGCCAGCAGCTTAATCGCAGGCAGTAACTATGGCTACACCTTC. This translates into CASSLIAGSNYGYTF. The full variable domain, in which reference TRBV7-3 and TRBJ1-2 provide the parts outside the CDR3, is GAGVSQTPSNKVTEKGKYVELRCDPISGHTALYWYRQSLGQGPEFLIYFQGTGAADDSGLPNDRFFAVRPEGSVSTLKIQRTERGDSAVYLCASSLIAGSNYGYTFGSGTRLTVV.

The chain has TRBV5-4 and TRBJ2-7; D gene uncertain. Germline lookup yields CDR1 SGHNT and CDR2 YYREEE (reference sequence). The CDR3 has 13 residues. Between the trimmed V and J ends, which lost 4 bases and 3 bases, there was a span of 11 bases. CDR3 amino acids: CASSTPQFYEQYF. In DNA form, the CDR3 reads TGTGCCAGCAGCACGCCCCAGTTCTACGAGCAGTACTTC.

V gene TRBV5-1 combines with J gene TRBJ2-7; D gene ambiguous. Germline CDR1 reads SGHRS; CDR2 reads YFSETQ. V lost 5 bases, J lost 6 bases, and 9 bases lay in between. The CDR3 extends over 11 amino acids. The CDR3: CASRGQREQYF. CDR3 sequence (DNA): TGCGCCAGCAGGGGTCAACGCGAGCAGTACTTC. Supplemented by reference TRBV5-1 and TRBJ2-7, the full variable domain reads KAGVTQTPRYLIKTRGQQVTLSCSPISGHRSVSWYQQTPGQGLQFLFEYFSETQRNKGNFPGRFSGRQFSNSRSEMNVSTLELGDSALYLCASRGQREQYFGPGTRLTVT.

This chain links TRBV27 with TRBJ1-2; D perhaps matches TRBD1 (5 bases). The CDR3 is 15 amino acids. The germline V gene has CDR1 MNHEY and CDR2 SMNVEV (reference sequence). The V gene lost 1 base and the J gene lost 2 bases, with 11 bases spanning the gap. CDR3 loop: CASSLFGGTNYGYTF. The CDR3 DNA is TGTGCCAGCAGTTTATTTGGGGGGACCAACTATGGCTACACCTTC.

The CDR3 bases are TGTGCCAGCAGCCAAGATCTTGGGGCGAACACTGAAGCTTTCTTT. It translates to CASSQDLGANTEAFF. The V gene is TRBV3-1 (or the pseudogene TRBV3-2), the J gene TRBJ1-1, with D possibly matching TRBD1 (5 bases). The germline gives CDR1 LGHDT, CDR2 YNNKEL (reference sequence). With 0 bases removed from V and 1 base from J, the gap between germline ends came to 9 bases. The CDR3 is made up of 15 amino acids.

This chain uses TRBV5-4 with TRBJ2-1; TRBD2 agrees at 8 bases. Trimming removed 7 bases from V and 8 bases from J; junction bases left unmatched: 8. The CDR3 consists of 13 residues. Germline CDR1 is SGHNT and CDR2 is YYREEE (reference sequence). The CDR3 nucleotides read TGTGCCAGCCGGGGGGGGGCAAAGGATGAGCAGTTCTTC. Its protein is CASRGGAKDEQFF.

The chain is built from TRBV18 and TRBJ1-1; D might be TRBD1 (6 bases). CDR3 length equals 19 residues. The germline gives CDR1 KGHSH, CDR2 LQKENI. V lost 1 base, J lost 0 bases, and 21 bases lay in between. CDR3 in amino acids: CASSPRGTRGGVMNTEAFF. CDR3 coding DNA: TGTGCCAGCTCACCACGAGGGACACGGGGTGGGGTAATGAACACTGAAGCTTTCTTT.

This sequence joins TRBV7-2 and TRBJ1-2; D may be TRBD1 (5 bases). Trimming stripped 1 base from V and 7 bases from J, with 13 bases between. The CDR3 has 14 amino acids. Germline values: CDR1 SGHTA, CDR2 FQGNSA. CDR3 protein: CASSLGGRDRGYTF. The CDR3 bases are TGTGCCAGCAGCTTAGGGGGTAGGGACCGTGGCTACACCTTC.

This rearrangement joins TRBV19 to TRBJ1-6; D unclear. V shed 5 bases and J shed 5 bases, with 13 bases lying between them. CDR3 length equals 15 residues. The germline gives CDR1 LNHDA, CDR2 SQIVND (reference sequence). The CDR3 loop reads CASSPMSLNNSPLHF. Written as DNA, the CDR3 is TGTGCCAGTAGTCCCATGAGCCTGAATAATTCACCCCTCCACTTT.

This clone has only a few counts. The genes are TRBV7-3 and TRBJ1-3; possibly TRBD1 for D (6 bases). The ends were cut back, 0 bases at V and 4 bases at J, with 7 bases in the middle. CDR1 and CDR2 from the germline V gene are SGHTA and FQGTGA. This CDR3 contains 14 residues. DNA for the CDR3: TGTGCCAGCAGCTTAACTGACAGGGGAAACACCATATATTTT. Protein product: CASSLTDRGNTIYF.

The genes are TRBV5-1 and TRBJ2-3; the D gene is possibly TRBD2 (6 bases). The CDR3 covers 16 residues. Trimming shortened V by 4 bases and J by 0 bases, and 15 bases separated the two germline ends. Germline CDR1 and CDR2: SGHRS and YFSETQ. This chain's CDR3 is CASSPGGGRSTDTQYF. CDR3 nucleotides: TGCGCCAGCAGCCCCGGGGGAGGCAGAAGCACAGATACGCAGTATTTT.

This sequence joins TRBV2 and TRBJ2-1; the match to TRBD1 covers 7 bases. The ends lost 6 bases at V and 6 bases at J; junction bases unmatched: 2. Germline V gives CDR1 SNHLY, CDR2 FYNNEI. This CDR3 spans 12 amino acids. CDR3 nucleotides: TGTGCCAGCAGCCGGACAGGCAATGAGCAGTTCTTC. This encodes CASSRTGNEQFF.

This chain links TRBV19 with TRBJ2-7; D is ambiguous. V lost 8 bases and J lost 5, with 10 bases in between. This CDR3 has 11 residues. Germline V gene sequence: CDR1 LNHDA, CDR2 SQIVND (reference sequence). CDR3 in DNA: TGTGCCAGTTCCGGTGGGGACGAGCAGTACTTC. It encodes CASSGGDEQYF. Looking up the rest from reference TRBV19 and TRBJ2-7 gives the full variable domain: DGGITQSPKYLFRKEGQNVTLSCEQNLNHDAMYWYRQDPGQGLRLIYYSQIVNDFQKGDIAEGYSVSREKKESFPLTVTSAQKNPTAFYLCASSGGDEQYFGPGTRLTVT.

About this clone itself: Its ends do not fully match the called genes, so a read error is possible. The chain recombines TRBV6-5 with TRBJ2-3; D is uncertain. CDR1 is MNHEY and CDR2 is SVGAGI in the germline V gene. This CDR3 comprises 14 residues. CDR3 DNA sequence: TGTGCCAGCAGTTCACTGAGAAGCAGAGATACGCAGTATTTT. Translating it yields CASSSLRSRDTQYF.

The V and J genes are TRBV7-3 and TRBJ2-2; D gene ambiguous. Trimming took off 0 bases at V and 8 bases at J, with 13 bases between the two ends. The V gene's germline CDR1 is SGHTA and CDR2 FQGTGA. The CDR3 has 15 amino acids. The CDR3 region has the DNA TGTGCCAGCAGCTTAACGTTAAGCTCTGGGGGGGAGCTGTTTTTT. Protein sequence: CASSLTLSSGGELFF. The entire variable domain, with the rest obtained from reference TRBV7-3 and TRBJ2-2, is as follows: GAGVSQTPSNKVTEKGKYVELRCDPISGHTALYWYRQSLGQGPEFLIYFQGTGAADDSGLPNDRFFAVRPEGSVSTLKIQRTERGDSAVYLCASSLTLSSGGELFFGEGSRLTVL.

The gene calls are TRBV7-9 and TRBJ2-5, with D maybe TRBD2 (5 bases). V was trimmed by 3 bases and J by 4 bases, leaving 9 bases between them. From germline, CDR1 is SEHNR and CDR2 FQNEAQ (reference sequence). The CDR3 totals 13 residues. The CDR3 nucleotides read TGTGCCAGCAGCTTCAATCGGGGAGAGACCCAGTACTTC. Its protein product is CASSFNRGETQYF.

CDR3 DNA: TGCGCCAGCAGCTCTTATGGGGGTGATTCACCCCTCCACTTT. As protein: CASSSYGGDSPLHF. V is TRBV5-1 and J is TRBJ1-6, with D perhaps TRBD1 (5 bases). Between the trimmed V and J ends, which lost 3 bases and 8 bases, there was a span of 12 bases. This CDR3 is built from 14 residues. In germline, CDR1 is SGHRS, CDR2 YFSETQ.

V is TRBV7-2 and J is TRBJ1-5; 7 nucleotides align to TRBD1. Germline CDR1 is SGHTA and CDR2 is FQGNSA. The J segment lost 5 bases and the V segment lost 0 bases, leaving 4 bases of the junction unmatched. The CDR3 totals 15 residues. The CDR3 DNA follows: TGTGCCAGCAGCTTAGCTGGTAGGGGGCATCAGCCCCAGCATTTT. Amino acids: CASSLAGRGHQPQHF.

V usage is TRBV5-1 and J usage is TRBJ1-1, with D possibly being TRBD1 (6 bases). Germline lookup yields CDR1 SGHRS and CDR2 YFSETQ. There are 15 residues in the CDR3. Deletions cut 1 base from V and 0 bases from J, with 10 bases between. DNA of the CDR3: TGCGCCAGCAGCTTGACAGGGCAAATGAACACTGAAGCTTTCTTT. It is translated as CASSLTGQMNTEAFF.

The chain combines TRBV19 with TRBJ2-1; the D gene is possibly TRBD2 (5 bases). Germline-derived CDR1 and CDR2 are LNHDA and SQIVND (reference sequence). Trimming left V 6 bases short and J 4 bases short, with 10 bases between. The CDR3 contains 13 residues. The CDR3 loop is CASRSGWYNEQFF. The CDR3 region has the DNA TGTGCCAGTAGGTCGGGGTGGTACAATGAGCAGTTCTTC.

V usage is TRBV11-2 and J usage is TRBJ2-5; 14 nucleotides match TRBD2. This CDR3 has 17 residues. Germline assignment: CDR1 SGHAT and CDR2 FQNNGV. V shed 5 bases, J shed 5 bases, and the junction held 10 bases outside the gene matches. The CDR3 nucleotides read TGTGCCAGCAGCCAAGGGACTAGCGGGGGATCGTATGAGACCCAGTACTTC. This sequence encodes CASSQGTSGGSYETQYF. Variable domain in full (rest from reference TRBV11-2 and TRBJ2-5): EAGVAQSPRYKIIEKRQSVAFWCNPISGHATLYWYQQILGQGPKLLIQFQNNGVVDDSQLPKDRFSAERLKGVDSTLKIQPAKLEDSAVYLCASSQGTSGGSYETQYFGPGTRLLVL.

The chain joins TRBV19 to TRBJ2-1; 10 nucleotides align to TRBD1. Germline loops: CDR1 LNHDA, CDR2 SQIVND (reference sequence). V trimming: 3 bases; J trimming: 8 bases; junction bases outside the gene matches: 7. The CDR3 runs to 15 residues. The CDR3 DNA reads TGTGCCAGTAGTATGACAGGACAGGGGGTCGATGAGCAGTTCTTC. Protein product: CASSMTGQGVDEQFF.

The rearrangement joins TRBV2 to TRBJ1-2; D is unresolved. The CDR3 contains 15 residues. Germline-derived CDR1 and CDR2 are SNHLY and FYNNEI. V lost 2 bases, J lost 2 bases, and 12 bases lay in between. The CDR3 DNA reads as TGTGCCAGCAGTGAACCACTCCGGGTCAACTATGGCTACACCTTC. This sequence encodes CASSEPLRVNYGYTF.

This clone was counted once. CDR3 amino acids: CATSDGETPRTGTQYF. CDR3 sequence (DNA): TGTGCCACCAGTGATGGTGAAACCCCGCGGACCGGTACGCAGTATTTT. This chain uses TRBV24-1 with TRBJ2-3, with unresolved D. This CDR3 is 16 amino acids long. Germline V gene sequence: CDR1 KGHDR, CDR2 SFDVKD. The V end was cut by 3 bases, the J end by 8 bases, with 20 bases between.

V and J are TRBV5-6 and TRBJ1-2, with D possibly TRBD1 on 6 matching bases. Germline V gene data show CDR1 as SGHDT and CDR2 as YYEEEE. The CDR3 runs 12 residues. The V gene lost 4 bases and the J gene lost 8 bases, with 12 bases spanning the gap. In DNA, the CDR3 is TGTGCCAGCAGCCCGGACACAGGGGGCTACACCTTC. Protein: CASSPDTGGYTF.